This is a list of T cell receptor beta chains from one sample in a study of T cell repertoires in cytomegalovirus infection. TCRdb reanalysed the reads using MiXCR and keeps one entry per CDR3 protein. The repertoire includes approximately 97,000 distinct CDR3 sequences, more than 15% of them detected once, and around 8.2% sits in the top ten. The sample comprised PBMCs. These receptors came from a human donor in good health (CMV status not recorded). Some clones in this sample may be carry-over from other donors' samples. The CDR3 runs from the conserved cysteine through the conserved F or W. A D gene is named only where the DNA matches it firmly. A clone size is listed for some rows: how often the clone was seen (once, few, many), or a class if it is expanded.

J: TRBJ2-3; V: TRBV7-2; length: 14; D: .; size: many; CDR3: CASSLDRSTDTQYF; DNA: TGTGCCAGCAGCTTAGATCGAAGCACAGATACGCAGTATTTT
J: TRBJ1-2; V: TRBV6-1; length: 13; D: .; size: few; CDR3: CASTHVRDDGYTF; DNA: TGTGCCAGCACACACGTCCGGGACGACGGCTACACCTTC
J: TRBJ2-1; V: TRBV7-2; length: 15; D: .; size: .; CDR3: CASSRGAFAYNEQFF; DNA: TGTGCCAGCTCCCGTGGGGCCTTTGCCTACAATGAGCAGTTCTTC
J: TRBJ1-6; V: TRBV15; length: 13; D: .; size: few; CDR3: CATSRILNSPLHF; DNA: TGTGCCACCAGCAGGATCCTGAATTCACCCCTCCACTTT
J: TRBJ2-3; V: TRBV24-1; length: 13; D: TRBD1; size: few; CDR3: CATRDRAADTQYF; DNA: TGTGCCACCAGGGACAGGGCGGCAGATACGCAGTATTTT
J: TRBJ2-3; V: TRBV7-3; length: 16; D: TRBD2; size: .; CDR3: CASSSSGGYGTDTQYF; DNA: TGTGCCAGCAGCTCGAGCGGGGGTTACGGCACAGATACGCAGTATTTT
J: TRBJ1-3; V: TRBV12-3/TRBV12-4; length: 15; D: .; size: .; CDR3: CASSLGTNSGNTIYF; DNA: TGTGCCAGCAGTTTAGGGACAAACTCTGGAAACACCATATATTTT
J: TRBJ1-5; V: TRBV5-4; length: 14; D: TRBD1; size: .; CDR3: CASSSQGINQPQHF; DNA: TGTGCCAGCAGCTCACAGGGGATCAATCAGCCCCAGCATTTT
J: TRBJ1-5; V: TRBV7-8; length: 13; D: .; size: many; CDR3: CASSSRQNQPQHF; DNA: TGTGCCAGCAGCTCCCGACAGAATCAGCCCCAGCATTTT
J: TRBJ2-5; V: TRBV10-3; length: 17; D: TRBD2; size: many; CDR3: CAISETQGTSGPEGQYF; DNA: TGTGCCATCAGTGAGACGCAGGGGACTAGCGGTCCCGAGGGCCAGTACTTC
J: TRBJ1-5; V: TRBV10-3; length: 12; D: .; size: few; CDR3: CAIGQTNFAQHF; DNA: TGTGCCATCGGTCAGACCAATTTTGCCCAGCATTTT
J: TRBJ1-2; V: TRBV28; length: 14; D: TRBD1; size: .; CDR3: CASSMDREGYGYTF; DNA: TGTGCCAGCAGTATGGACAGGGAGGGCTATGGCTACACCTTC
J: TRBJ2-3; V: TRBV7-3; length: 14; D: .; size: many; CDR3: CASSSQGGSDTQYF; DNA: TGTGCCAGCAGCTCTCAAGGAGGGAGCGATACGCAGTATTTT
J: TRBJ1-1; V: TRBV5-6; length: 14; D: .; size: few; CDR3: CASTLKGVNTEAFF; DNA: TGTGCCAGCACTCTAAAAGGGGTGAACACTGAAGCTTTCTTT
J: TRBJ1-3; V: TRBV7-2; length: 15; D: .; size: .; CDR3: CASSLAAGSGNTIYF; DNA: TGTGCCAGCAGCTTAGCGGCAGGGTCTGGAAACACCATATATTTT
J: TRBJ2-3; V: TRBV7-2; length: 15; D: .; size: many; CDR3: CASSPRLVNADTQYF; DNA: TGTGCCAGCAGCCCGCGACTAGTCAATGCAGATACGCAGTATTTT
J: TRBJ2-7; V: TRBV2; length: 13; D: .; size: .; CDR3: CASKQGSTYEQYF; DNA: TGTGCCAGCAAACAGGGCTCTACCTACGAGCAGTACTTC
J: TRBJ2-1; V: TRBV11-3; length: 16; D: .; size: many; CDR3: CASSLVFRSSYNEQFF; DNA: TGTGCCAGCAGCTTAGTCTTCAGGAGCTCCTACAATGAGCAGTTCTTC
J: TRBJ1-2; V: TRBV19; length: 16; D: TRBD1; size: .; CDR3: CASRSTRGGTGHGYTF; DNA: TGTGCCAGTCGCTCGACCCGGGGGGGGACAGGGCACGGCTACACCTTC
J: TRBJ1-1; V: TRBV11-2; length: 15; D: TRBD1; size: many; CDR3: CASSRYRGLRTEAFF; DNA: TGTGCCAGCAGCAGATACAGGGGGCTGAGGACTGAAGCTTTCTTT
J: TRBJ1-4; V: TRBV28; length: 14; D: TRBD1; size: .; CDR3: CARSLRGRIGKLFF; DNA: TGTGCCCGCAGTTTAAGGGGGCGAATAGGAAAACTGTTTTTT
J: TRBJ2-7; V: TRBV7-2; length: 14; D: .; size: many; CDR3: CASSRLSSSDEQYF; DNA: TGTGCCAGCAGCCGTCTTAGTTCCTCCGACGAGCAGTACTTC
J: TRBJ2-1; V: TRBV6-2/TRBV6-3; length: 15; D: TRBD2; size: few; CDR3: CASRQLAGEAVEQFF; DNA: TGTGCCAGCAGGCAACTAGCGGGGGAAGCCGTTGAGCAGTTCTTC
J: TRBJ2-3; V: TRBV28; length: 15; D: .; size: many; CDR3: CASTPGVLGEDTQYF; DNA: TGTGCCAGCACCCCGGGGGTCTTGGGTGAAGATACGCAGTATTTT
J: TRBJ1-1; V: TRBV11-3; length: 13; D: .; size: many; CDR3: CASSSTANTEAFF; DNA: TGTGCCAGCAGCTCGACGGCGAACACTGAAGCTTTCTTT
J: TRBJ1-1; V: TRBV7-2; length: 17; D: .; size: .; CDR3: CVSSLSTIPSWGTEAFF; DNA: TGTGTCAGCAGCTTATCGACGATACCTAGCTGGGGTACTGAAGCTTTCTTT
J: TRBJ1-1; V: TRBV7-9; length: 14; D: TRBD1; size: many; CDR3: CASSLEGAGTEAFF; DNA: TGTGCCAGCAGCTTAGAGGGGGCCGGCACTGAAGCTTTCTTT
J: TRBJ2-7; V: TRBV20-1; length: 14; D: .; size: few; CDR3: CSARSRDVSYEQYF; DNA: TGCAGTGCTAGATCTCGGGACGTGTCCTACGAGCAGTACTTC
J: TRBJ2-3; V: TRBV7-2; length: 15; D: .; size: many; CDR3: CASSLLRGRLHTQYF; DNA: TGTGCCAGCAGCCTTCTTCGGGGGAGGCTTCATACGCAGTATTTT
J: TRBJ1-1; V: TRBV25-1; length: 13; D: TRBD1; size: .; CDR3: CASSRGGTAEAFF; DNA: TGTGCCAGCAGCCGAGGGGGCACCGCTGAAGCTTTCTTT
J: TRBJ2-2; V: TRBV7-8; length: 17; D: TRBD2; size: many; CDR3: CASSRTGGRAGGWELFF; DNA: TGTGCCAGCAGCCGAACCGGGGGGAGAGCGGGGGGTTGGGAGCTGTTTTTT
J: TRBJ1-2; V: TRBV29-1; length: 13; D: .; size: many; CDR3: CSARGPSNYGYTF; DNA: TGCAGCGCCCGGGGCCCCTCAAACTATGGCTACACCTTC
J: TRBJ1-1; V: TRBV3-1; length: 14; D: .; size: once; CDR3: CASSQGTVYTEAFF; DNA: TGTGCCAGCAGCCAAGGGACAGTGTACACTGAAGCTTTCTTT
J: TRBJ2-5; V: TRBV7-2; length: 14; D: TRBD1; size: many; CDR3: CASSALGQGKTQYF; DNA: TGTGCCAGCAGCGCTCTGGGACAGGGAAAGACCCAGTACTTC
J: TRBJ2-5; V: TRBV6-5; length: 15; D: TRBD1; size: .; CDR3: CASSYSDRGMETQYF; DNA: TGTGCCAGCAGTTACTCGGACAGGGGTATGGAGACCCAGTACTTC
J: TRBJ2-7; V: TRBV7-8; length: 13; D: .; size: .; CDR3: CASSPGQHYEQYF; DNA: TGTGCCAGCAGCCCCGGACAGCACTACGAGCAGTACTTC
J: TRBJ1-2; V: TRBV5-6; length: 14; D: TRBD1; size: .; CDR3: CASSLGDRNYCYTF; DNA: TGTGCCAGCAGCTTGGGGGACAGGAACTATTGCTACACCTTC
J: TRBJ1-1; V: TRBV6-2/TRBV6-3; length: 13; D: .; size: few; CDR3: CASRWKPNTEAFF; DNA: TGTGCCAGCAGGTGGAAACCGAACACTGAAGCTTTCTTT
J: TRBJ2-2; V: TRBV7-2; length: 15; D: TRBD2; size: many; CDR3: CASSSTLSGSGELFF; DNA: TGTGCCAGCAGCTCTACCCTCAGCGGGAGCGGGGAGCTGTTTTTT
J: TRBJ2-6; V: TRBV18; length: 15; D: TRBD1; size: .; CDR3: CASSQGQGGANVLTF; DNA: TGTGCCAGCTCACAAGGACAGGGTGGGGCCAACGTCCTGACTTTC
J: TRBJ2-7; V: TRBV7-3; length: 14; D: TRBD1; size: few; CDR3: CASSTTGGRAEQYF; DNA: TGTGCCAGCAGCACGACAGGGGGTAGGGCCGAGCAGTACTTC